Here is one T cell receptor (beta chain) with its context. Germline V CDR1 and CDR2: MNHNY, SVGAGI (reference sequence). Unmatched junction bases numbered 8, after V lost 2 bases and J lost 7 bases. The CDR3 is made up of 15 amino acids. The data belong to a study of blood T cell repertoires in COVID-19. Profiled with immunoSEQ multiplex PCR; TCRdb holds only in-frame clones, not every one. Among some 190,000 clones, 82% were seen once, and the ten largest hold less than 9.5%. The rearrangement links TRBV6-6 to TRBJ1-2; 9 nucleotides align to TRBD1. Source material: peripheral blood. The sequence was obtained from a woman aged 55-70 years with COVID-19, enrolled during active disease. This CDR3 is CASSYPPDRGFGYTF. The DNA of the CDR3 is TGTGCCAGCAGTTACCCACCGGACAGGGGATTTGGCTACACCTTC.